This T cell receptor beta chain stems from a study of PD-1 blockade in classical Hodgkin lymphoma. Overall study results and limits: With respect to the repertoire differences, their causes, possibly disease activity or prior therapy, remain undefined. Relapsed/refractory patients reportedly had lower baseline diversity than newly diagnosed patients.

The CDR3 runs 15 residues. Germline CDR1 reads SGHVS; CDR2 reads FQNEAQ. Trimming removed 1 base from V and 4 bases from J, with 14 bases in between. As concerns this clone: Its antigen is still unknown.

The time point is: newly diagnosed, previously untreated cHL patient sample. Magnetic negative selection purified CD4+ T cells from thawed PBMCs. For comparison, PBMCs from newly diagnosed, untreated classical Hodgkin lymphoma were used. Only in-frame clones appear in the TCRdb table, and some are missing; sequencing was by immunoSEQ multiplex PCR. The profile shows roughly 31,000 clones, roughly 90% of them singletons. The chain has TRBV7-8 and TRBJ2-7; tentative D call: TRBD2 (6 bases). Specimen: CD4+ T cells from blood. The TCR was taken from a human donor with classical Hodgkin lymphoma. This CDR3 is CASSLEAGTWYEQYF. Here the CDR3 DNA reads TGTGCCAGCAGCTTAGAGGCCGGGACTTGGTACGAGCAGTACTTC.